This TCR beta chain emerged from a study of beta chain features in type 1 diabetes. This CDR3 has 17 residues. With 3 bases removed from V and 2 bases from J, the gap between germline ends came to 16 bases. Germline V CDR1 and CDR2: KGHSH, LQKENI. The sequenced template was cDNA made from the entire isolated RNA. Profiled with immunoSEQ multiplex PCR; TCRdb holds only in-frame clones, not every one. The sample records about 330,000 clones, approximately 11% being singletons. Sorting that relied on CD45RO/CCR7/CD25/CD127/CD95/CD27 yielded CD4+ naive, central memory, regulatory and stem cell-like memory cells.

The sequence was obtained from a woman in her twenties or thirties in good health. The chain combines TRBV18 with TRBJ2-2; possible D gene TRBD2, 5 bases. Sequenced: naive CD4+ T cells from blood. CDR3 sequence (DNA): TGTGCCAGCTCACCCCCGCCAGAGGGCCTAAACACCGGGGAGCTGTTTTTT. It translates to CASSPPPEGLNTGELFF.